The clone carrying this T cell receptor (beta chain) was detected only a few times. Its matching antigen is unknown. The second PCR ran about 6 to 12 cycles with a sample-barcoded 5' primer and J-beta primers. A template-switch adaptor that had 12 random nucleotides put a tag on each cDNA molecule. TCRdb itself ran the 5' RACE reads through MiXCR, one entry per CDR3 protein. The table lists about 1,500,000 distinct CDR3 sequences, around 42% of them singletons. The data are from a study of blood T cells in healthy people across ages. Study at large: In model experiments, template switching was able to capture about one barcoded beta molecule for every two T cells that were present. Study results and limitations: The unsorted PBMCs prevented any conclusive comparison of naive versus antigen-experienced cells. Older age went with lower TCR beta diversity per million T cells, in a roughly linear way.

Trimming removed 5 bases from V and 2 bases from J, with 6 bases in between. This CDR3 has 12 residues. Germline values: CDR1 DFQATT, CDR2 SNEGSKA (reference sequence). Material: blood. The source is a woman younger than 30 in good health. The V gene is TRBV20-1, the J gene TRBJ2-2; the D gene is possibly TRBD1 (5 bases). The CDR3 DNA reads as TGCAGTGCTGACAGCAACACCGGGGAGCTGTTTTTT. Its translation is CSADSNTGELFF.